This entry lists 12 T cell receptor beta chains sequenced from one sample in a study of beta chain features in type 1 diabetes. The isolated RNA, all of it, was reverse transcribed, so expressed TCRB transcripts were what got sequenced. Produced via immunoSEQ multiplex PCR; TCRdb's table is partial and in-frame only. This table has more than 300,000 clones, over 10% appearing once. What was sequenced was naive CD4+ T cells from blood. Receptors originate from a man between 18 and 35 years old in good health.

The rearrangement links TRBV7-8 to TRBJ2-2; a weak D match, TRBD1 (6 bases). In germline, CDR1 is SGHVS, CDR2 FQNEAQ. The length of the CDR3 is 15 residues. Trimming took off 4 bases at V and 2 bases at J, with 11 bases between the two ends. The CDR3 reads CASSSPGHNTGELFF. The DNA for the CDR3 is TGTGCCAGCAGCTCACCGGGACACAACACCGGGGAGCTGTTTTTT.

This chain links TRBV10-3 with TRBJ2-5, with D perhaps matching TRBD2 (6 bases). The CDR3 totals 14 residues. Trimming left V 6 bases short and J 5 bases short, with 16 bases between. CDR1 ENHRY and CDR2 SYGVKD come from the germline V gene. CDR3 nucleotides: TGTGCCATCAGCCCCAATGGAGGGCGGGAGACCCAGTACTTC. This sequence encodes CAISPNGGRETQYF.

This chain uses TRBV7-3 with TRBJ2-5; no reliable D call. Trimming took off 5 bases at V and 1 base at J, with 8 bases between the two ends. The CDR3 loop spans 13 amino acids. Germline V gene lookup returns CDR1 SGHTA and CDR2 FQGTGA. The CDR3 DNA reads TGTGCCAGCAGCGTGGTGGCCCAAGAGACCCAGTACTTC. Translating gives CASSVVAQETQYF.

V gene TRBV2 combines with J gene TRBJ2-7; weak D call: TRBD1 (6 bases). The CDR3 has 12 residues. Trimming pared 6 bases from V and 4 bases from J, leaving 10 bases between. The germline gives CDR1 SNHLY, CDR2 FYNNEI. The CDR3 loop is CASSPQGYEQYF. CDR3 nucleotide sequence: TGTGCCAGCAGCCCACAGGGATACGAGCAGTACTTC.

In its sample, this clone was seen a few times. CDR3 nucleotides: TGTGCCAGCTCACCAGGGGTGGCAGGGGAAGCTTTCTTT. It is translated as CASSPGVAGEAFF. The chain is built from TRBV18 and TRBJ1-1; a possible D gene is TRBD1 (5 bases). The CDR3 is made up of 13 amino acids. Trimming stripped 2 bases from V and 8 bases from J, with 12 bases between. Germline CDR1 reads KGHSH; CDR2 reads LQKENI. Drawing the rest from reference TRBV18 and TRBJ1-1, the complete variable domain is NAGVMQNPRHLVRRRGQEARLRCSPMKGHSHVYWYRQLPEEGLKFMVYLQKENIIDESGMPKERFSAEFPKEGPSILRIQQVVRGDSAAYFCASSPGVAGEAFFGQGTRLTVV.

The CDR3 bases are TGTGCCTGGAGGGGACTAGGGGACGGCACAGATACGCAGTATTTT. It is translated as CAWRGLGDGTDTQYF. The chain uses TRBV30 and TRBJ2-3; the match to TRBD2 covers 8 bases. The J segment lost 1 base and the V segment lost 3 bases, leaving 6 bases of the junction unmatched. Germline values: CDR1 GTSNPN, CDR2 SVGIG (reference sequence). The CDR3 length is 15 residues.

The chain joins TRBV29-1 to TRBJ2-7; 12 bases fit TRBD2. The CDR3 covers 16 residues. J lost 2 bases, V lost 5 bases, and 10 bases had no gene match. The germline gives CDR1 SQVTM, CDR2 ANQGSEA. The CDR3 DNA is TGCAGCGTTCAAAGCTCTCTAGCGGGAGGGCCCTACGAGCAGTACTTC. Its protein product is CSVQSSLAGGPYEQYF.

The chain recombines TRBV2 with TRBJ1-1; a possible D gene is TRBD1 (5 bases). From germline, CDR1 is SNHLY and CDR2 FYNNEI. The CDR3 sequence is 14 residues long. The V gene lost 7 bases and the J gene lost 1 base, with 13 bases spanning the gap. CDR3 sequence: CASNEWGRNTEAFF. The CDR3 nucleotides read TGTGCCAGCAACGAATGGGGCCGGAACACTGAAGCTTTCTTT.

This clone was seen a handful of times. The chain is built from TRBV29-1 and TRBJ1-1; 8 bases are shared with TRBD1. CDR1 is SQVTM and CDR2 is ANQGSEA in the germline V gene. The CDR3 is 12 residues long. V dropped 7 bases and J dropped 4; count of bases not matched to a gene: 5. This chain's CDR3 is CSADDRGTEAFF. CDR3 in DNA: TGCAGCGCAGACGACAGGGGCACTGAAGCTTTCTTT.

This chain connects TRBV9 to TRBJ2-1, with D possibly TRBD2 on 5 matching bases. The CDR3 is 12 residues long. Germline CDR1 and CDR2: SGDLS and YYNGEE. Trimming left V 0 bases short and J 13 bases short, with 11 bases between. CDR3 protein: CASSVEGSTQFF. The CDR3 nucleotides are TGTGCCAGCAGCGTAGAAGGGAGCACCCAGTTCTTC.

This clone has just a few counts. The CDR3 coding sequence is TGTGCCAGCAGTTATTGGGGCGGGACCGAGCAGTACTTC. Translated, it gives CASSYWGGTEQYF. The chain couples TRBV6-5 to TRBJ2-7; possible D gene TRBD2, 6 bases. Trimming pared 3 bases from V and 6 bases from J, leaving 12 bases between. This CDR3 comprises 13 residues. The germline V gene has CDR1 MNHEY and CDR2 SVGAGI.

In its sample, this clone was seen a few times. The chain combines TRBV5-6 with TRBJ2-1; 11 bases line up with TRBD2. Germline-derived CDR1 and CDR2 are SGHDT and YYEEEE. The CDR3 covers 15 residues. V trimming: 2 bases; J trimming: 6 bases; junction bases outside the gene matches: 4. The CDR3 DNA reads TGTGCCAGCAGCTTCGGACTAGCGGGTGGCAATGAGCAGTTCTTC. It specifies CASSFGLAGGNEQFF.